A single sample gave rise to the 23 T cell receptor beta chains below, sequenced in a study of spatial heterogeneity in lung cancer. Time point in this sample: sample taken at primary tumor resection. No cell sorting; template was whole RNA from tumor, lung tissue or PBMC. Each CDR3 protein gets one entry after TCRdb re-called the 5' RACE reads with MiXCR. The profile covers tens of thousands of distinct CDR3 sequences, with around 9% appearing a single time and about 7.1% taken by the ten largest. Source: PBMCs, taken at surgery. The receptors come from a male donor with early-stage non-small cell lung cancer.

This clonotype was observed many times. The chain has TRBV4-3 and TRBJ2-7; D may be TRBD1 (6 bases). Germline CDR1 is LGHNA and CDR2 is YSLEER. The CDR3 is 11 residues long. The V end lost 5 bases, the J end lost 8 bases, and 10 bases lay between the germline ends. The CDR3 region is CASSSQGQQYF. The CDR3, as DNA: TGCGCCAGCAGCTCGCAGGGGCAGCAGTACTTC.

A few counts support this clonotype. CDR3 residues: CATSRDQPGVIVGNTIYF. The CDR3 bases are TGTGCCACCAGCAGAGATCAGCCCGGAGTGATTGTCGGAAACACCATATATTTT. The genes are TRBV15 and TRBJ1-3; no clear D gene. Looked up from germline, CDR1 is LNHNV and CDR2 is YYDKDF (reference sequence). This CDR3 is 18 amino acids long. Trimming left V 0 bases short and J 4 bases short, with 19 bases between.

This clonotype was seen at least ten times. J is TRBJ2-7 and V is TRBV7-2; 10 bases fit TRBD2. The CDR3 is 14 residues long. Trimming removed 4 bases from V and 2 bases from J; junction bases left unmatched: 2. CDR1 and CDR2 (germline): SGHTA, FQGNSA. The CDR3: CASSSGLAAYEQYF. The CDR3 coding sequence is TGTGCCAGCAGCTCCGGACTAGCGGCCTACGAGCAGTACTTC.

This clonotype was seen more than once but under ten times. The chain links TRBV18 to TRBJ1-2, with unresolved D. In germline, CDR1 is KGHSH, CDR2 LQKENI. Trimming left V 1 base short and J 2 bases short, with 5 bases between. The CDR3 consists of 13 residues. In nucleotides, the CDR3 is TGTGCCAGCTCACCACGAGGGAACTATGGCTACACCTTC. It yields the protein CASSPRGNYGYTF.

The CDR3 sequence: CSAAAGRGINTGELFF. The DNA of the CDR3 is TGCAGCGCCGCCGCGGGCAGGGGGATTAACACCGGGGAGCTGTTTTTT. The chain uses TRBV29-1 and TRBJ2-2, with 7 bases matching TRBD1. After removal of 7 bases from V and 2 bases from J, the junction contained 13 bases not matched to a gene. This CDR3 has 16 amino acids. In germline, CDR1 is SQVTM, CDR2 ANQGSEA.

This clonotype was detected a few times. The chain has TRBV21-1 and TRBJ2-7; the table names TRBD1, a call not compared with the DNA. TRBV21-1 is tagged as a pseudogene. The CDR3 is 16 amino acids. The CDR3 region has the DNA TGTGCCAGCAGCACAGGTGACGGTAAGGGACCATACGAGCAGTACTTC. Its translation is CASSTGDGKGPYEQYF.

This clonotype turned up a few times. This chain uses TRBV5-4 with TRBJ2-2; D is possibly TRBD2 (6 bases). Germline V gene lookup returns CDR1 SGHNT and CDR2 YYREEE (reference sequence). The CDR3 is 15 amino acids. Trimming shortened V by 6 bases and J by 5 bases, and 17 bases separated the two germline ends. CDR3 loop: CASTRDSPGTGELFF. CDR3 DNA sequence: TGTGCCAGCACCCGGGACTCCCCGGGGACCGGGGAGCTGTTTTTT.

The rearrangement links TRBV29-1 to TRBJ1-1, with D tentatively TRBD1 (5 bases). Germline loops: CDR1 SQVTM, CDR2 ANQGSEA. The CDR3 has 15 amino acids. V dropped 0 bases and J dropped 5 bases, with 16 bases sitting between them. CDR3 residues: CSVEDIIGGRTEAFF. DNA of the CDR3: TGCAGCGTTGAAGATATAATTGGGGGTCGGACTGAAGCTTTCTTT.

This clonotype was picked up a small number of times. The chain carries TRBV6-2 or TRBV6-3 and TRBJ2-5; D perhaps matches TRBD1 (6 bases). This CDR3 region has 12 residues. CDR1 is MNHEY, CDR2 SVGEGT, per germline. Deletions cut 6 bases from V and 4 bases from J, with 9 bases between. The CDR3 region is CASSNRVETQYF. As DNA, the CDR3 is TGTGCCAGCAGCAACAGGGTAGAGACCCAGTACTTC.

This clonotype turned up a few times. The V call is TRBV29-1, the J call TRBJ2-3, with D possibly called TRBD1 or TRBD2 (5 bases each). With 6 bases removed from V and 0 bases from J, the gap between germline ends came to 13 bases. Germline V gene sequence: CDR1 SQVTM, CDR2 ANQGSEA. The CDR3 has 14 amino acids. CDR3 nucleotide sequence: TGCAGCGTGCAGGGAGACTGGAGCACAGATACGCAGTATTTT. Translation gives CSVQGDWSTDTQYF.

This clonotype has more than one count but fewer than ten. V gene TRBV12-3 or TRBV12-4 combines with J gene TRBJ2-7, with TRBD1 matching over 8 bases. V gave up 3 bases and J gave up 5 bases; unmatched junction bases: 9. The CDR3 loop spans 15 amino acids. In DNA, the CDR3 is TGTGCCAGCAGTTTCGGGTGGGCAGGGGGCGACGAGCAGTACTTC. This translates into CASSFGWAGGDEQYF.

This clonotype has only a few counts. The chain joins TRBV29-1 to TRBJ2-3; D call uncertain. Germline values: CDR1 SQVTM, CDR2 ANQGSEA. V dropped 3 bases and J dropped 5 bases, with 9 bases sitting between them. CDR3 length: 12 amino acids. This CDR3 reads CSVDSRKDTQYF. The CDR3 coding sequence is TGCAGCGTTGACTCTAGAAAAGATACGCAGTATTTT.

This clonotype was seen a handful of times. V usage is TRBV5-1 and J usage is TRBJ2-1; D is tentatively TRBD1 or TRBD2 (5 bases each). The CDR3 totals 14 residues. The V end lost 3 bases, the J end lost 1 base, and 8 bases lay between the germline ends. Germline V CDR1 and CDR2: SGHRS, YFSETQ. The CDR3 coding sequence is TGCGCCAGCAGCTCGAGGGGTTCCTACAATGAGCAGTTCTTC. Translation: CASSSRGSYNEQFF.

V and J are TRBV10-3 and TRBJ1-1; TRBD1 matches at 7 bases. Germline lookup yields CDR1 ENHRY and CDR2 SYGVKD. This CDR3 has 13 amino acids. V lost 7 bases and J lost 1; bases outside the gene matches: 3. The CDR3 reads CAITTGANTEAFF. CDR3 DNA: TGTGCCATCACAACAGGGGCGAACACTGAAGCTTTCTTT.

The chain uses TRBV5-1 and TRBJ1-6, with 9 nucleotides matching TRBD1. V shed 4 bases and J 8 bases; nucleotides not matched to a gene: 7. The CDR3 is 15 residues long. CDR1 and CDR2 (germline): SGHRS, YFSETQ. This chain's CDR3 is CASSLPTGGDSPLHF. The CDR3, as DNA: TGCGCCAGCAGCCTCCCAACAGGGGGCGATTCACCCCTCCACTTT. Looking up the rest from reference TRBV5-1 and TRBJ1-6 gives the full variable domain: KAGVTQTPRYLIKTRGQQVTLSCSPISGHRSVSWYQQTPGQGLQFLFEYFSETQRNKGNFPGRFSGRQFSNSRSEMNVSTLELGDSALYLCASSLPTGGDSPLHFGNGTRLTVT.

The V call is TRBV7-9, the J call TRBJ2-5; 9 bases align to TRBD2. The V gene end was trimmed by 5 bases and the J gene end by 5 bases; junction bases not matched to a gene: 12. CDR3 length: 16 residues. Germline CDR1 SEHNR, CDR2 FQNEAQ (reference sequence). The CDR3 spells CASSLLGSGSKETQYF. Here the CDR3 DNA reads TGTGCCAGCAGCCTCCTGGGTAGCGGGAGCAAGGAGACCCAGTACTTC.

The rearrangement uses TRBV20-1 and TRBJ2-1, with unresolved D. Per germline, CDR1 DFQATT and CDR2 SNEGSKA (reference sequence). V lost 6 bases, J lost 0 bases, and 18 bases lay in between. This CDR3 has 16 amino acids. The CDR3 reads CSAENPDASSYNEQFF. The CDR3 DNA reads TGCAGTGCCGAGAACCCAGACGCGAGCTCCTACAATGAGCAGTTCTTC.

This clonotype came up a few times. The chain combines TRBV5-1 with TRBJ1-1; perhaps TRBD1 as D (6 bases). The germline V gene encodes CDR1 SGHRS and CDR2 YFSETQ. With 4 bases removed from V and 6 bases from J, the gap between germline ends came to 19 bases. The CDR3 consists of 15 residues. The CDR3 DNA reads TGCGCCAGCAGCCGCGGAACAGGGAGTGAAGCTGAAGCTTTCTTT. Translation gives CASSRGTGSEAEAFF.

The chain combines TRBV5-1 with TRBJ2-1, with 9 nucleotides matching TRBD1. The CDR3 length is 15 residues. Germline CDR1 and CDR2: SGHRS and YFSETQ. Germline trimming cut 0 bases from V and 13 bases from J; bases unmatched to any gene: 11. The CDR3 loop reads CASSLGRQGDNLQFF. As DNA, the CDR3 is TGCGCCAGCAGCTTGGGGCGACAGGGGGATAATTTACAGTTCTTC.

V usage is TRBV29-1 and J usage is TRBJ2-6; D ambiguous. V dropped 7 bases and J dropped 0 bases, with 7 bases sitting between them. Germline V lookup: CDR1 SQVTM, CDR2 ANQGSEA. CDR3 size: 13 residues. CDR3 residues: CSAYSSGANVLTF. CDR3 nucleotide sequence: TGCAGCGCATACAGCTCTGGGGCCAACGTCCTGACTTTC.

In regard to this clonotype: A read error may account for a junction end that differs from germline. CDR3 bases: TGCAGTGCTAGGACCGGGGGAGTAGGCTTC. It translates to CSARTGGVGF. The rearrangement uses TRBV20-1 and TRBJ1-2; D is perhaps TRBD1 (5 bases). Germline CDR1 is DFQATT and CDR2 is SNEGSKA (reference sequence). This CDR3 has 10 residues.

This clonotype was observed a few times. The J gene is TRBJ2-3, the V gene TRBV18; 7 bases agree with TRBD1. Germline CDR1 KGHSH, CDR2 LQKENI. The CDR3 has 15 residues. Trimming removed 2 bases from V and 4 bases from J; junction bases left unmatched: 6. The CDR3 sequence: CASSPVEGAADTQYF. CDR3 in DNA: TGTGCCAGCTCACCAGTTGAGGGGGCCGCAGATACGCAGTATTTT. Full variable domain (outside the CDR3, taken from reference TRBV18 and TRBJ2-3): NAGVMQNPRHLVRRRGQEARLRCSPMKGHSHVYWYRQLPEEGLKFMVYLQKENIIDESGMPKERFSAEFPKEGPSILRIQQVVRGDSAAYFCASSPVEGAADTQYFGPGTRLTVL.

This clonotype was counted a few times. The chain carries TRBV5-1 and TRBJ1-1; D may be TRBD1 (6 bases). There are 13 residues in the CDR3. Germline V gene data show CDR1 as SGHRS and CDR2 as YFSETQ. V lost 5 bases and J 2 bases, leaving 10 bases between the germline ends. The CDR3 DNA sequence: TGCGCCAGCAGTTCGGGACACAACACTGAAGCTTTCTTT. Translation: CASSSGHNTEAFF.